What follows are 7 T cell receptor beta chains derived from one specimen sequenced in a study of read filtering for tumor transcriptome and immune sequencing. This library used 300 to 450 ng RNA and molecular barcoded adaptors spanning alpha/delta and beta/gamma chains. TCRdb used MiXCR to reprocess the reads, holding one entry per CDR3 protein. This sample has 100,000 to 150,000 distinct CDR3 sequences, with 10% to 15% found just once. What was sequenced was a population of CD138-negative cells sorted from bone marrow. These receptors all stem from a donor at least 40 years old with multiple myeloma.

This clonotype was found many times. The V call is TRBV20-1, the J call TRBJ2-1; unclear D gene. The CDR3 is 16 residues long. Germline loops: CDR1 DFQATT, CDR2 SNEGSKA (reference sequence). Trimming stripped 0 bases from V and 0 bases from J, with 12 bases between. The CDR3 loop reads CSARDGRISSYNEQFF. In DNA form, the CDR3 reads TGCAGTGCTAGAGATGGGCGGATAAGCTCCTACAATGAGCAGTTCTTC.

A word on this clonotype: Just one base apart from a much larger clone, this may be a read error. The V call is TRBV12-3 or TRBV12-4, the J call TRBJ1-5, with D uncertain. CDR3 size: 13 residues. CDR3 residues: CASSYGDGQPQQF. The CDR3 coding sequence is TGTGCCAGCAGTTACGGGGATGGCCAGCCCCAGCAGTTT.

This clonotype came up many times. The CDR3 loop is CASSLGDSYTGELFF. The CDR3 region has the DNA TGCGCCAGCAGCTTGGGGGACAGCTACACCGGGGAGCTGTTTTTT. The genes are TRBV5-1 and TRBJ2-2, with 7 bases aligning to TRBD1. The CDR3 extends over 15 amino acids. The germline CDR1 and CDR2 sequences are SGHRS and YFSETQ. Unmatched junction bases numbered 2, after V lost 0 bases and J lost 3 bases. Complete variable domain (other parts from reference TRBV5-1 and TRBJ2-2): KAGVTQTPRYLIKTRGQQVTLSCSPISGHRSVSWYQQTPGQGLQFLFEYFSETQRNKGNFPGRFSGRQFSNSRSEMNVSTLELGDSALYLCASSLGDSYTGELFFGEGSRLTVL.

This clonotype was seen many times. The CDR3 DNA is TGTGCCAGCAGCTTAGTGGGGGATAGGTCCTACAATGAGCAGTTCTTC. Amino acids: CASSLVGDRSYNEQFF. V and J are TRBV7-8 and TRBJ2-1; the D call may be TRBD1 or TRBD2 (5 bases each). V was pared by 1 base and J by 1 base, with 11 bases between. CDR3 length equals 16 residues. The germline gives CDR1 SGHVS, CDR2 FQNEAQ.

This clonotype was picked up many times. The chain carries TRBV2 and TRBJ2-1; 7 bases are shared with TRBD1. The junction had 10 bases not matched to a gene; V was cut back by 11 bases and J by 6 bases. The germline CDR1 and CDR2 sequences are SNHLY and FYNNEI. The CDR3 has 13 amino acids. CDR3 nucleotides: TGTGCCGACAAGCTGGACAGGACCAATGAGCAGTTCTTC. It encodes CADKLDRTNEQFF.

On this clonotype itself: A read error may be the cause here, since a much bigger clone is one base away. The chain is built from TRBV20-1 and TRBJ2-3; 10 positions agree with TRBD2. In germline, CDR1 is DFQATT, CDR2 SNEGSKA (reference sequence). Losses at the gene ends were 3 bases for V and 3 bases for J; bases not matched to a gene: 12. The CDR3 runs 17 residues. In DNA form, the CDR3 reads TGCAGTGCTAGTCTAGCGGGAGAAGTCGGGTCGACAGATACGCAGTATTTT. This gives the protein CSASLAGEVGSTDTQYF.

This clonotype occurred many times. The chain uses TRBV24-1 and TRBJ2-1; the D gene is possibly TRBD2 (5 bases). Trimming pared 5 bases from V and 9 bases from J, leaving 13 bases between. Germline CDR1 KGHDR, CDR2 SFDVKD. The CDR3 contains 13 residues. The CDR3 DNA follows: TGTGCCACCAGTGGTTTTAGCGTTGGTGAGCAGTTCTTC. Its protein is CATSGFSVGEQFF.